This record looks at one T cell receptor (beta chain) sequence and its context. The antigen remains unidentified. The junction departs from germline at one end; a sequencing error may be responsible. The CDR3 consists of 14 residues. The sample is drawn from a study of blood T cells in healthy people across ages. Study-level findings and limits: Unknown donor CMV status possibly confounded expanded clonotype changes. Researchers report that TCR beta diversity correlated strongly with naive T cell percentage.

They isolated at least 6 million PBMCs from each sample. Sample-barcoded 5' priming and a J-beta primer mix drove a second PCR of about 7 to 12 cycles. TCRdb ran MiXCR on the 5' RACE reads and lists one entry per CDR3 protein. The profile shows fewer than 2 million distinct CDR3 sequences, approximately 40% of them singletons. The sequence was obtained from a human donor in good health. The chain links TRBV12-3 or TRBV12-4 to TRBJ1-1; TRBD1 aligns across 7 bases. The source material was blood. This CDR3 is CASSPSTGITEAFF. In DNA form, the CDR3 reads TGTGCCAGCAGTCCGTCGACAGGGATCACTGAAGCTTTTTTT.